This is a list of T cell receptor beta chains from one sample in a study of early stage breast cancer tumors. Sequenced by immunoSEQ multiplex PCR; TCRdb stores in-frame clones only, minus some. The sample lists 70,000 or so clones; 65% to 85% were seen once. The sequencing input was blood. These receptors were taken from a person aged 35-55 years with breast cancer. Both conserved end residues are part of each CDR3. A D gene is named only where the DNA matches it firmly. Clone size appears in some rows only: once, few, many, or a class for an expanded clone.

TRBJ2-2 | TRBV6-1 | NA | NA | CASSESVAGELFF | TGTGCCAGCAGTGAGTCAGTTGCCGGGGAGCTGTTTTTT
TRBJ1-4 | TRBV10-3 | NA | NA | CAISDGSEKLFF | TGTGCCATCAGTGACGGATCCGAAAAACTGTTTTTT
TRBJ1-4 | TRBV7-9 | NA | NA | CASHSWENEKLFF | TGTGCCAGCCACTCCTGGGAGAATGAAAAACTGTTTTTT
TRBJ2-2 | TRBV7-9 | NA | NA | CASRPQGGGELFF | TGTGCCAGCAGACCGCAGGGTGGCGGGGAGCTGTTTTTT
TRBJ1-4 | TRBV30 | NA | NA | CAWSLGPLNEKLFF | TGTGCCTGGAGTCTGGGGCCGCTTAATGAAAAACTGTTTTTT
TRBJ2-4 | TRBV27 | NA | TRBD2 | CASSSGRVNIQYF | TGTGCCAGCAGTTCTGGGAGGGTCAACATTCAGTACTTC
TRBJ1-3 | TRBV7-8 | NA | NA | CASSLEQGKISGNTIYF | TGTGCCAGCAGCTTAGAACAGGGAAAGATCTCTGGAAACACCATATATTTT
TRBJ1-2 | TRBV28 | few | NA | CATESKYGYTF | TGTGCGACAGAGTCCAAATATGGCTACACCTTC
TRBJ1-3 | TRBV5-4 | once | NA | CASSSPGNTIYF | TGTGCCAGCAGCTCGCCCGGAAACACCATATATTTT
TRBJ1-1 | TRBV12-5 | NA | NA | CASGGGRVDEAFF | TGTGCTAGTGGTGGGGGGAGGGTTGATGAAGCTTTCTTT
TRBJ1-1 | TRBV30 | NA | NA | CAWSGYVNTEAFF | TGTGCCTGGAGTGGGTACGTGAACACTGAAGCTTTCTTT
TRBJ2-1 | TRBV9 | NA | NA | CASSVAVYNEQFF | TGTGCCAGCAGCGTAGCTGTCTACAATGAGCAGTTCTTC
TRBJ2-1 | TRBV20-1 | NA | NA | CSAPGVNEQFF | TGCAGTGCTCCCGGGGTTAATGAGCAGTTCTTC
TRBJ1-1 | TRBV28 | NA | TRBD1 | CASSLPQGGDTEAFF | TGTGCCAGCAGTTTGCCCCAGGGGGGGGACACTGAAGCTTTCTTT
TRBJ2-7 | TRBV27 | NA | TRBD2 | CASRGGVLSEQYF | TGTGCCAGCAGGGGAGGGGTCCTAAGCGAGCAGTACTTC
TRBJ2-2 | TRBV6-6 | once | TRBD1 | CASRIQGDTGELFF | TGTGCCAGCCGGATACAGGGGGACACCGGGGAGCTGTTTTTT
TRBJ1-1 | TRBV5-3 | once | NA | CARSSEGWARNTEAFF | TGTGCCAGAAGCTCCGAGGGGTGGGCTCGTAACACTGAAGCTTTCTTT
TRBJ2-7 | TRBV7-9 | NA | NA | CASSSSAGAYEQYF | TGTGCCAGCAGCTCCTCGGCCGGGGCCTACGAGCAGTACTTC
TRBJ2-3 | TRBV19 | NA | NA | CASRRTEGADTQYF | TGTGCCAGTAGACGCACTGAGGGGGCAGATACGCAGTATTTT
TRBJ2-3 | TRBV6-4 | NA | TRBD2 | CASSDTGLVDTQYF | TGTGCCAGCAGTGACACCGGACTAGTCGATACGCAGTATTTT
TRBJ2-2 | TRBV5-8 | NA | TRBD1 | CASSLAGQGRTGELFF | TGTGCCAGCAGCTTGGCGGGACAGGGGAGGACCGGGGAGCTGTTTTTT
TRBJ2-2 | TRBV11-2 | NA | NA | CATPPGQGPTGELFF | TGTGCCACCCCACCGGGGCAGGGGCCTACCGGGGAGCTGTTTTTT
TRBJ2-7 | TRBV4-1 | NA | NA | CASSQGRQGGYEQYF | TGCGCCAGCAGCCAAGGACGTCAGGGGGGCTACGAGCAGTACTTC
TRBJ2-7 | TRBV27 | few | NA | CASSSTGYEQYF | TGTGCCAGCAGTTCAACAGGGTACGAGCAGTACTTC
TRBJ1-4 | TRBV7-9 | NA | TRBD1 | CASSTGQGSRGEKLFF | TGTGCCAGCAGCACGGGACAGGGGTCGCGAGGGGAAAAACTGTTTTTT
TRBJ2-5 | TRBV19 | once | NA | CASSIDGAARTQYF | TGTGCCAGTAGTATAGATGGGGCGGCCCGGACCCAGTACTTC
TRBJ2-5 | TRBV30 | once | NA | CAWSVATLQGLQETQYF | TGTGCCTGGAGTGTCGCCACGTTGCAGGGGCTCCAAGAGACCCAGTACTTC
TRBJ2-5 | TRBV27 | NA | TRBD1 | CASSLGTGGETQYF | TGTGCCAGCAGTTTAGGGACAGGGGGGGAGACCCAGTACTTC
TRBJ2-1 | TRBV5-1 | NA | TRBD1 | CASSTGQGGVGDEQFF | TGCGCCAGCAGCACGGGACAGGGAGGGGTGGGCGATGAGCAGTTCTTC
TRBJ2-6 | TRBV7-9 | NA | NA | CASSLVSTASGANVLTF | TGTGCCAGCAGCTTAGTAAGTACAGCCTCTGGGGCCAACGTCCTGACTTTC
TRBJ1-5 | TRBV28 | NA | TRBD1 | CASRLQGDRQPQHF | TGTGCCAGCCGACTACAGGGGGACCGACAGCCCCAGCATTTT
TRBJ1-1 | TRBV28 | NA | NA | CASSLAGVTEAFF | TGTGCCAGCAGTTTGGCGGGGGTCACTGAAGCTTTCTTT
TRBJ2-7 | TRBV4-2 | few | NA | CASSQDESEFYEQYF | TGTGCCAGCAGCCAAGATGAGTCAGAGTTCTACGAGCAGTACTTC
TRBJ2-1 | TRBV11-2 | NA | TRBD2 | CASGDLAGGKNEQFF | TGTGCCAGTGGGGATTTAGCGGGAGGGAAGAATGAGCAGTTCTTC
TRBJ1-1 | TRBV6-5 | NA | TRBD1 | CASSSRQGGMNTEAFF | TGTGCCAGCAGTTCTAGACAGGGGGGGATGAACACTGAAGCTTTCTTT
TRBJ1-5 | TRBV6-5 | NA | NA | CASSQTGYQPQHF | TGTGCCAGCAGTCAAACAGGGTACCAGCCCCAGCATTTT
TRBJ2-5 | TRBV7-9 | NA | NA | CASSLNADETQYF | TGTGCCAGCAGCTTAAACGCTGACGAGACCCAGTACTTC
TRBJ2-7 | TRBV28 | NA | TRBD2 | CASRLAGVNEQYF | TGTGCCAGCCGACTAGCGGGAGTTAACGAGCAGTACTTC
TRBJ2-7 | TRBV7-9 | NA | TRBD1 | CASSPGGNEQYF | TGTGCCAGCAGCCCAGGGGGAAACGAGCAGTACTTC
TRBJ1-1 | TRBV5-4 | NA | NA | CASSLNGGGAGTEAFF | TGTGCCAGCAGCCTTAATGGCGGGGGCGCGGGCACTGAAGCTTTCTTT
TRBJ2-2 | TRBV18 | NA | TRBD1 | CASSPRDRDTGELFF | TGTGCCAGCTCACCAAGGGACAGAGACACCGGGGAGCTGTTTTTT
TRBJ2-3 | TRBV9 | NA | TRBD2 | CASSLAGSTDTQYF | TGTGCCAGCAGCTTAGCGGGAAGCACAGATACGCAGTATTTT
TRBJ2-1 | TRBV5-4 | once | TRBD2 | CASSLASGYNEQFF | TGTGCCAGCAGCTTGGCTAGCGGTTACAATGAGCAGTTCTTC
TRBJ1-5 | TRBV15 | NA | TRBD1 | CATSRVDRGSNQPQHF | TGTGCCACCAGCAGAGTGGACAGGGGAAGCAATCAGCCCCAGCATTTT
TRBJ2-7 | TRBV28 | NA | TRBD2 | CASSYRGLAGGKRTYEQYF | TGTGCCAGCAGTTATAGGGGACTAGCGGGAGGTAAGAGGACCTACGAGCAGTACTTC
TRBJ2-3 | TRBV30 | NA | NA | CAWDWTGTSTDTQYF | TGTGCCTGGGACTGGACGGGGACTAGCACAGATACGCAGTATTTT
TRBJ2-2 | TRBV11-2 | NA | TRBD1 | CASSLTGAANTGELFF | TGTGCCAGCAGCTTAACAGGGGCCGCGAACACCGGGGAGCTGTTTTTT
TRBJ2-7 | TRBV5-1 | NA | TRBD1 | CASRDSSYEQYF | TGCGCCTCCAGGGACAGCTCCTACGAGCAGTACTTC
TRBJ1-5 | TRBV2 | NA | NA | CASTEETGYQPQHF | TGTGCCAGCACCGAAGAAACAGGGTATCAGCCCCAGCATTTT
TRBJ1-2 | TRBV19 | NA | TRBD1 | CASRILGQGDYGYTF | TGTGCCAGTAGGATCTTAGGACAGGGGGATTATGGCTACACCTTC
TRBJ2-7 | TRBV6-5 | NA | TRBD2 | CASSPGTSGIYEQYF | TGTGCCAGCAGTCCCGGGACTAGCGGTATCTACGAGCAGTACTTC
TRBJ2-7 | TRBV5-5 | few | NA | CASSLWHGSYEQYF | TGTGCCAGCAGCTTGTGGCACGGGAGCTACGAGCAGTACTTC